This entry lists 18 T cell receptor beta chains sequenced from one sample in a study of graft-versus-host responses after intestinal transplantation. Profiling relied on immunoSEQ multiplex PCR, and the TCRdb table lists in-frame clones only, not all of them. Among tens of thousands of clones listed, 91% were seen once. Their target antigens are unknown. The sample was unstimulated CD4+ T cells sorted from spleen or lymph node cells, taken before intestinal transplant. The receptors were sampled from a human donor who received an intestinal transplant.

V and J are TRBV30 and TRBJ2-1; D is unclear. The V gene's germline CDR1 is GTSNPN and CDR2 SVGIG (reference sequence). Trimming pared 3 bases from V and 7 bases from J, leaving 13 bases between. CDR3 size: 13 residues. In DNA, the CDR3 is TGTGCCTGGAGCAACTCTTTTTATAATGAGCAGTTCTTC. Amino acid sequence: CAWSNSFYNEQFF.

The V call is TRBV2, the J call TRBJ1-3; 9 nucleotides line up with TRBD1. After removal of 4 bases from V and 3 bases from J, the junction contained 7 bases not matched to a gene. Germline assignment: CDR1 SNHLY and CDR2 FYNNEI. The CDR3 consists of 16 residues. As DNA, the CDR3 is TGTGCCAGCAGTGGTCGGGGACAGGGAGATGGAAACACCATATATTTT. This codes for CASSGRGQGDGNTIYF. The complete variable domain, with remaining parts taken from reference TRBV2 and TRBJ1-3, reads EPEVTQTPSHQVTQMGQEVILRCVPISNHLYFYWYRQILGQKVEFLVSFYNNEISEKSEIFDDQFSVERPDGSNFTLKIRSTKLEDSAMYFCASSGRGQGDGNTIYFGEGSWLTVV.

The chain joins TRBV11-2 to TRBJ1-4, with 9 bases identical to TRBD1. CDR3 length: 14 residues. Losses at the gene ends were 5 bases for V and 4 bases for J; bases not matched to a gene: 2. CDR1 is SGHAT and CDR2 is FQNNGV in the germline V gene. The DNA of the CDR3 is TGTGCCAGCAGCCTGACAGGGGGTAATGAAAAACTGTTTTTT. Amino acid sequence: CASSLTGGNEKLFF.

The genes are TRBV6-1 and TRBJ2-5, with 9 bases lining up with TRBD1. Germline CDR1 is MNHNS and CDR2 is SASEGT. Trimming removed 1 base from V and 10 bases from J; junction bases left unmatched: 10. The CDR3 sequence is 15 residues long. CDR3 nucleotides: TGTGCCAGCAGTGAAGTGTGGACAGGGGATCTAGACCAGTACTTC. It encodes CASSEVWTGDLDQYF.

This chain links TRBV19 with TRBJ1-4; D might be TRBD1 (5 bases). Germline V CDR1 and CDR2: LNHDA, SQIVND (reference sequence). V lost 5 bases and J 2 bases, leaving 9 bases between the germline ends. The CDR3 contains 14 residues. The CDR3 reads CASSPTVTNEKLFF. The DNA for the CDR3 is TGTGCCAGTAGTCCGACAGTGACTAATGAAAAACTGTTTTTT.

The chain links TRBV5-1 to TRBJ2-7, with D perhaps TRBD1 (6 bases). The CDR3 has 14 amino acids. Per germline, CDR1 SGHRS and CDR2 YFSETQ. V gave up 3 bases and J gave up 1 base, with 11 bases separating them. CDR3 residues: CASSSRQGSYEQYF. Written as DNA, the CDR3 is TGCGCCAGCAGCTCCCGGCAGGGGTCCTACGAGCAGTACTTC.

As regards this clone: The identical CDR3 is also encoded by other nucleotide sequences in the sample. The genes are TRBV15 and TRBJ2-7, with a tentative D call TRBD1 (6 bases). CDR3 size: 14 residues. V was shortened by 3 bases and J by 3 bases, with 12 bases between the two germline ends. Germline V CDR1 and CDR2: LNHNV, YYDKDF (reference sequence). CDR3 loop: CATSRDRGLYEQYF. CDR3 nucleotides: TGTGCCACCAGCAGGGACAGAGGGCTCTACGAGCAGTACTTC.

This sequence joins TRBV4-3 and TRBJ1-5; 8 bases match TRBD1. With V trimmed by 0 bases and J by 7 bases, 2 bases remained unmatched. The CDR3 has 14 residues. Germline CDR1 LGHNA, CDR2 YSLEER. Here the CDR3 reads CASSQEQGGQPQHF. The CDR3 bases are TGCGCCAGCAGCCAAGAACAGGGGGGGCAGCCCCAGCATTTT.

The genes are TRBV29-1 and TRBJ1-2; TRBD1 is a possible D gene (6 bases). Germline V gene sequence: CDR1 SQVTM, CDR2 ANQGSEA. V lost 0 bases, J lost 8 bases, and 19 bases lay in between. This CDR3 comprises 15 residues. CDR3: CSVEDSPGHSGGYTF. For the CDR3, the DNA is TGCAGCGTTGAAGATTCTCCGGGACATAGCGGGGGCTACACCTTC.

DNA of the CDR3: TGTGCCTGGAGGAAGGGACAGGTCGGCTACACCTTC. It is translated as CAWRKGQVGYTF. The chain employs TRBV30 and TRBJ1-2; TRBD1 matches at 8 bases. V lost 3 bases, J lost 8 bases, and 5 bases stayed unmatched. CDR3 length: 12 residues. The germline V gene encodes CDR1 GTSNPN and CDR2 SVGIG (reference sequence).

This sequence joins TRBV5-1 and TRBJ2-1; weak D call: TRBD2 (6 bases). Trimming removed 1 base from V and 9 bases from J, with 17 bases in between. CDR3 length: 15 amino acids. Germline loops: CDR1 SGHRS, CDR2 YFSETQ. CDR3 protein: CASSLPSGSGTEQFF. The CDR3 bases are TGCGCCAGCAGCTTGCCTTCTGGTAGCGGCACTGAGCAGTTCTTC.

The chain recombines TRBV12-5 with TRBJ1-1; tentative D call: TRBD1 (6 bases). The CDR3 has 15 residues. Trimming took 3 bases from V and 4 from J, leaving 15 bases between them. Germline CDR1 is LGHNT and CDR2 is FRNRAP. The CDR3 loop is CASGFTGTLGTEAFF. DNA for the CDR3: TGTGCTAGTGGTTTCACCGGGACATTAGGCACTGAAGCTTTCTTT. The full variable domain, in which reference TRBV12-5 and TRBJ1-1 provide the parts outside the CDR3, is DARVTQTPRHKVTEMGQEVTMRCQPILGHNTVFWYRQTMMQGLELLAYFRNRAPLDDSGMPKDRFSAEMPDATLATLKIQPSEPRDSAVYFCASGFTGTLGTEAFFGQGTRLTVV.

The V gene is TRBV7-2, the J gene TRBJ1-1; the match to TRBD1 covers 9 bases. This CDR3 is 12 amino acids long. J was trimmed by 11 bases and V by 7 bases; bases with no gene match: 8. Germline assignment: CDR1 SGHTA and CDR2 FQGNSA. The CDR3 DNA follows: TGTGCCAGCACGAGACAGGGGGTGTTGGCTTTCTTT. This encodes CASTRQGVLAFF.

V is TRBV25-1 and J is TRBJ1-1; weak D call: TRBD1 (6 bases). The CDR3 extends over 14 amino acids. Per the germline V gene, CDR1 is MGHDK and CDR2 is SYGVNS. Trimming took off 5 bases at V and 6 bases at J, with 16 bases between the two ends. CDR3 sequence reads: CASSFPETGAEAFF. For the CDR3, the DNA is TGTGCCAGCAGTTTTCCCGAGACAGGCGCTGAAGCTTTCTTT.

The chain is built from TRBV6-5 and TRBJ1-1, with 7 positions matching TRBD1. CDR3 size: 15 residues. V dropped 3 bases and J dropped 1; count of bases not matched to a gene: 5. Germline V gene sequence: CDR1 MNHEY, CDR2 SVGAGI. DNA of the CDR3: TGTGCCAGCAGTTATTGGGGACAGAAGAACACTGAAGCTTTCTTT. It specifies CASSYWGQKNTEAFF.

Here the CDR3 DNA reads TGTGCCACCAGCCTTTATAGCAATCAGCCCCAGCATTTT. It is translated as CATSLYSNQPQHF. V usage is TRBV2 and J usage is TRBJ1-5; D is unresolved. The V and J ends lost 10 bases and 0 bases respectively, with 10 bases between them. The CDR3 length is 13 residues. Per the germline V gene, CDR1 is SNHLY and CDR2 is FYNNEI. The full variable domain, completed using reference TRBV2 and TRBJ1-5, is EPEVTQTPSHQVTQMGQEVILRCVPISNHLYFYWYRQILGQKVEFLVSFYNNEISEKSEIFDDQFSVERPDGSNFTLKIRSTKLEDSAMYFCATSLYSNQPQHFGDGTRLSIL.

The CDR3 coding sequence is TGTGCCAGCAGCTTGTGGACTAGCGGGGTAAGGTGGACCTACGAGCAGTACTTC. Amino acids: CASSLWTSGVRWTYEQYF. V gene TRBV5-4 combines with J gene TRBJ2-7; the match to TRBD2 covers 12 bases. Per the germline V gene, CDR1 is SGHNT and CDR2 is YYREEE (reference sequence). V shed 1 base and J 2 bases; nucleotides not matched to a gene: 10. The CDR3 length is 18 residues.

The chain couples TRBV18 to TRBJ2-5; a possible D gene is TRBD1 (6 bases). V lost 4 bases to trimming and J lost 5 bases, with 14 bases between them. The CDR3 length is 14 residues. CDR1 is KGHSH, CDR2 LQKENI, per germline. CDR3 sequence (DNA): TGTGCCAGCTCACGATCCGGACAGTCTGAGACCCAGTACTTC. Its protein product is CASSRSGQSETQYF.